The entry that follows covers one T cell receptor (beta chain) sequence. This table comes from immunoSEQ multiplex PCR, and its TCRdb copy is limited to in-frame clones, with some not included. The sample lists 40,000 or so clones; roughly 84% were seen once. This CDR3 is 13 amino acids long. CDR1 WNHNN and CDR2 SYGVQD come from the germline V gene (reference sequence). With 0 bases removed from V and 5 bases from J, the gap between germline ends came to 7 bases. The sample comes from a study of blood T cell repertoires in COVID-19. Across the whole study: Acute and convalescent COVID-19 specimens originated in the United States, Italy and Spain.

The specimen was peripheral blood. The sequence was obtained from a human donor in a cohort sampled during active COVID-19. The chain recombines TRBV10-1 with TRBJ1-2; D may be TRBD1 (6 bases). The CDR3 region has the DNA TGCGCCAGCAGTGAGTCCCAGGGGTATGGCTACACCTTC. It codes for CASSESQGYGYTF.